Following are 32 T cell receptor beta chains from one sample sequenced in a study of blood T cell repertoires in COVID-19 (TCRdb year 2020). The library relied on the immunoSEQ multiplex PCR assay. In its TCRdb copy, this immuneACCESS table keeps in-frame sequences only and misses some clones. Where compared with another copy, unresolved V genes explain less than half of these, and the others have no known cause. The sample yields 130,000 or so clones; roughly 77% were counted once. Around 5% of the sample is held by the ten biggest clonotypes. Sequencing input: peripheral blood. The receptors originated from a woman between 70 and 85 years old with COVID-19, enrolled during active disease.

The chain links TRBV18 to TRBJ2-3; 13 nucleotides agree with TRBD2. The J segment lost 0 bases and the V segment lost 6 bases, leaving 6 bases of the junction unmatched. The germline gives CDR1 KGHSH, CDR2 LQKENI. This CDR3 is built from 17 residues. DNA for the CDR3: TGTGCCAGCTCTCCAGGACTAGCGGGGGATAGCACAGATACGCAGTATTTT. Protein sequence: CASSPGLAGDSTDTQYF. Variable domain in full (rest from reference TRBV18 and TRBJ2-3): NAGVMQNPRHLVRRRGQEARLRCSPMKGHSHVYWYRQLPEEGLKFMVYLQKENIIDESGMPKERFSAEFPKEGPSILRIQQVVRGDSAAYFCASSPGLAGDSTDTQYFGPGTRLTVL.

A remark on this clone: Possible read error: a much larger clone is one base away. The chain links TRBV3-1 (or the pseudogene TRBV3-2) to TRBJ1-1; possibly TRBD1 for D (6 bases). The length of the CDR3 is 13 residues. Germline CDR1 reads LGHDT; CDR2 reads YNNKEL (reference sequence). The V end was cut by 5 bases, the J end by 4 bases, with 11 bases between. CDR3 sequence reads: CASSFQGGTEAFF. In DNA form, the CDR3 reads TGTGCCAGCAGCTTCCAAGGGGGCACTGAAGCTTTCTTT.

This clone occurred once. The J gene is TRBJ2-7, the V gene TRBV30; 9 bases are shared with TRBD1. Germline assignment: CDR1 GTSNPN and CDR2 SVGIG (reference sequence). V shed 4 bases and J 1 base; nucleotides not matched to a gene: 2. The CDR3 is made up of 13 amino acids. CDR3 loop: CAWTGTGSYEQYF. The DNA for the CDR3 is TGTGCCTGGACCGGGACAGGGTCCTACGAGCAGTACTTC.

This CDR3 is CASSSTGLLYGYTF. CDR3 in DNA: TGTGCCAGCAGCTCAACAGGGCTCCTCTATGGCTACACCTTC. This sequence joins TRBV7-9 and TRBJ1-2; a weak D match, TRBD1 (6 bases). The V end lost 4 bases, the J end lost 4 bases, and 13 bases lay between the germline ends. Germline values: CDR1 SEHNR, CDR2 FQNEAQ (reference sequence). The CDR3 is 14 residues long.

The chain employs TRBV28 and TRBJ2-5; 8 bases are shared with TRBD2. The length of the CDR3 is 14 residues. With 5 bases clipped from V and 7 bases from J, the junction kept 9 bases outside the gene matches. The germline V gene has CDR1 MDHEN and CDR2 SYDVKM. CDR3 bases: TGTGCCAGCAGTGGTAGCGGGGCGGAGGGGACCCAGTACTTC. It is translated as CASSGSGAEGTQYF.

The chain combines TRBV4-1 with TRBJ1-5; TRBD1 aligns across 9 bases. Germline loops: CDR1 MGHRA, CDR2 YSYEKL. The CDR3 extends over 15 amino acids. Trimming took 1 base from V and 6 from J; bases not matched to a gene: 4. In DNA form, the CDR3 reads TGCGCCAGCAGCCAAGGGGACAGGGCGGCTCAGCCCCAGCATTTT. This sequence encodes CASSQGDRAAQPQHF.

This sequence joins TRBV21-1 and TRBJ2-5; the table's D call of TRBD1 was not tested on the DNA. TRBV21-1 counts as a pseudogene. The CDR3 is 16 amino acids. CDR3 sequence: CASNLWVLGQQETQYF. The CDR3 nucleotides are TGTGCCAGCAACCTCTGGGTCTTGGGACAGCAAGAGACCCAGTACTTC.

There are a few counts of this clone. The chain employs TRBV19 and TRBJ2-7; D not resolved. The CDR3 has 13 amino acids. Germline-derived CDR1 and CDR2 are LNHDA and SQIVND (reference sequence). The V end lost 5 bases, the J end lost 6 bases, and 14 bases lay between the germline ends. CDR3 sequence (DNA): TGTGCCAGTAGTCCAGGTCCCTCTTCCGAGCAGTACTTC. Protein sequence: CASSPGPSSEQYF.

The chain joins TRBV4-2 to TRBJ2-6, with D perhaps matching TRBD1 (5 bases). The germline V gene encodes CDR1 LGHNA and CDR2 YNFKEQ. V dropped 1 base and J dropped 2 bases, with 12 bases sitting between them. CDR3 length: 17 residues. This CDR3 reads CASSQGTPRAGANVLTF. The CDR3 nucleotides are TGTGCCAGCAGCCAAGGGACCCCCAGGGCTGGGGCCAACGTCCTGACTTTC.

The V gene is TRBV3-1 (or the pseudogene TRBV3-2), the J gene TRBJ2-5; possibly TRBD2 for D (6 bases). This CDR3 spans 14 amino acids. Deletions cut 2 bases from V and 7 bases from J, with 14 bases between. CDR1 and CDR2 (germline): LGHDT, YNNKEL (reference sequence). The CDR3 coding sequence is TGTGCCAGCAGCCAAAGCGGGTACGGGGGGACCCAGTACTTC. Translation: CASSQSGYGGTQYF.

The rearrangement joins TRBV29-1 to TRBJ2-7, with D unresolved. The CDR3 is 12 amino acids. In germline, CDR1 is SQVTM, CDR2 ANQGSEA. Trimming pared 0 bases from V and 2 bases from J, leaving 5 bases between. The CDR3 sequence: CSVEDGTYEQYF. The CDR3 DNA reads as TGCAGCGTTGAAGACGGTACCTACGAGCAGTACTTC.

V is TRBV7-8 and J is TRBJ2-3; 7 bases are shared with TRBD1. The CDR3 loop spans 15 amino acids. The J segment lost 0 bases and the V segment lost 5 bases, leaving 5 bases of the junction unmatched. The germline V gene has CDR1 SGHVS and CDR2 FQNEAQ. In nucleotides, the CDR3 is TGTGCCAGCAGCGGCCGACAGGGTAGCACAGATACGCAGTATTTT. It specifies CASSGRQGSTDTQYF.

V and J are TRBV29-1 and TRBJ1-2; maybe TRBD1 (5 bases). The germline V and J ends were trimmed by 4 bases and 0 bases, with 18 bases remaining between them. Germline V lookup: CDR1 SQVTM, CDR2 ANQGSEA. The CDR3 totals 16 residues. DNA of the CDR3: TGCAGCGTTGGTGTGTCAGGGCAAGGTGCTAACTATGGCTACACCTTC. Its protein product is CSVGVSGQGANYGYTF.

The chain joins TRBV19 to TRBJ1-3, with 10 bases lining up with TRBD1. This CDR3 has 16 amino acids. Germline assignment: CDR1 LNHDA and CDR2 SQIVND (reference sequence). V shed 6 bases, J shed 1 base, and the junction held 6 bases outside the gene matches. The chain's CDR3 is CASSHRDRGSGNTIYF. CDR3 DNA sequence: TGTGCCAGTAGCCACCGGGACAGGGGTTCTGGAAACACCATATATTTT.

This chain uses TRBV24-1 with TRBJ2-2; D gene unclear. Trimming pared 10 bases from V and 1 base from J, leaving 9 bases between. This CDR3 has 13 residues. Germline CDR1 KGHDR, CDR2 SFDVKD. CDR3 residues: CATGALNTGELFF. DNA for the CDR3: TGTGCCACAGGAGCCTTGAACACCGGGGAGCTGTTTTTT.

This chain links TRBV5-4 with TRBJ2-1, with D unresolved. Germline V CDR1 and CDR2: SGHNT, YYREEE (reference sequence). V lost 1 base and J lost 6, with 8 bases in between. The CDR3 has 13 amino acids. In DNA form, the CDR3 reads TGTGCCAGCAGCTTGTCTACCACCAATGAGCAGTTCTTC. It specifies CASSLSTTNEQFF. The full variable domain, rest sourced from reference TRBV5-4 and TRBJ2-1, is ETGVTQSPTHLIKTRGQQVTLRCSSQSGHNTVSWYQQALGQGPQFIFQYYREEENGRGNFPPRFSGLQFPNYSSELNVNALELDDSALYLCASSLSTTNEQFFGPGTRLTVL.

The chain carries TRBV3-1 (or the pseudogene TRBV3-2) and TRBJ2-5; the D is unclear. V lost 1 base and J lost 5, with 11 bases in between. Germline CDR1 LGHDT, CDR2 YNNKEL (reference sequence). This CDR3 has 14 amino acids. The CDR3 sequence is CASSQVSGGETQYF. In DNA, the CDR3 is TGTGCCAGCAGCCAAGTCTCCGGCGGCGAGACCCAGTACTTC.

CDR3: CASTLGVRGYTF. In DNA, the CDR3 is TGTGCCAGCACCCTGGGAGTTAGGGGCTACACCTTC. The V and J genes are TRBV5-6 and TRBJ1-2; D is ambiguous. With 6 bases removed from V and 8 bases from J, the gap between germline ends came to 14 bases. The germline CDR1 and CDR2 sequences are SGHDT and YYEEEE. The CDR3 consists of 12 residues.

This chain connects TRBV2 to TRBJ1-1; D remains ambiguous. Germline assignment: CDR1 SNHLY and CDR2 FYNNEI. The CDR3 has 11 amino acids. Trimming removed 7 bases at V and 9 bases at J, with 12 bases between. The CDR3 spells CASKREAQAFF. CDR3 sequence (DNA): TGTGCCAGCAAAAGGGAGGCTCAAGCTTTCTTT.

This chain connects TRBV5-1 to TRBJ2-2, with D unresolved. The CDR3 loop spans 13 amino acids. Germline V gene lookup returns CDR1 SGHRS and CDR2 YFSETQ. Trimming stripped 1 base from V and 4 bases from J, with 5 bases between. CDR3 bases: TGCGCCAGCAGCTTGAGCGTCACCGGGGAGCTGTTTTTT. Translated, it gives CASSLSVTGELFF.

This clone was detected only once. A read error may account for a junction end that differs from germline. The chain links TRBV30 to TRBJ2-7; a weak D match, TRBD2 (5 bases). CDR1 is GTSNPN and CDR2 is SVGIG in the germline V gene (reference sequence). This CDR3 is 13 amino acids long. CDR3: CAWSVREGSPVDF. Written as DNA, the CDR3 is TGTGCCTGGAGTGTACGAGAGGGCTCACCCGTGGACTTC.

This chain links TRBV3-1 (or the pseudogene TRBV3-2) with TRBJ2-7, with a tentative D call TRBD2 (5 bases). V lost 4 bases and J 2 bases, leaving 12 bases between the germline ends. The CDR3 consists of 14 residues. CDR1 and CDR2 from the germline V gene are LGHDT and YNNKEL (reference sequence). CDR3 loop: CASSPTRGAYEQYF. The CDR3 bases are TGTGCCAGCAGCCCTACCCGGGGTGCCTACGAGCAGTACTTC.

The rearrangement joins TRBV29-1 to TRBJ2-5; the D is unclear. The CDR3 is 11 residues long. V was cut by 7 bases and J by 2 bases, with 8 bases left in between. Germline assignment: CDR1 SQVTM and CDR2 ANQGSEA. The CDR3 loop is CSEGGQETQYF. The CDR3 region has the DNA TGCAGCGAAGGCGGTCAAGAGACCCAGTACTTC.

In its sample, this clone was seen a few times. The rearrangement uses TRBV30 and TRBJ2-2; possible D gene TRBD2, 5 bases. Trimming stripped 3 bases from V and 2 bases from J, with 10 bases between. The length of the CDR3 is 14 residues. CDR1 is GTSNPN, CDR2 SVGIG, per germline (reference sequence). CDR3 in amino acids: CAWRPGRNTGELFF. In DNA form, the CDR3 reads TGTGCCTGGAGACCGGGGAGAAACACCGGGGAGCTGTTTTTT.

This clone appeared once. The chain couples TRBV7-2 to TRBJ2-5; possibly TRBD2 for D (5 bases). CDR3 size: 15 residues. CDR1 and CDR2 (germline): SGHTA, FQGNSA. The V and J ends lost 4 bases and 3 bases respectively, with 15 bases between them. CDR3 bases: TGTGCCAGCAGCTATTGGGCCGCCGGGGAAGAGACCCAGTACTTC. It is translated as CASSYWAAGEETQYF.

This clone was seen only a few times. The V and J genes are TRBV11-2 and TRBJ2-2, with D unclear. This CDR3 region has 14 residues. Germline V gene lookup returns CDR1 SGHAT and CDR2 FQNNGV. The germline V and J ends were trimmed by 4 bases and 6 bases, with 12 bases remaining between them. The CDR3 protein is CASSSPRSPGELFF. The CDR3 DNA reads TGTGCCAGCAGCTCCCCTAGATCCCCCGGGGAGCTGTTTTTT. Complete variable domain (other parts from reference TRBV11-2 and TRBJ2-2): EAGVAQSPRYKIIEKRQSVAFWCNPISGHATLYWYQQILGQGPKLLIQFQNNGVVDDSQLPKDRFSAERLKGVDSTLKIQPAKLEDSAVYLCASSSPRSPGELFFGEGSRLTVL.

CDR3 sequence: CASSLSGAAGSEQFF. CDR3 nucleotides: TGTGCCAGCAGCCTTAGCGGGGCGGCGGGGAGTGAGCAGTTCTTC. The chain has TRBV7-3 and TRBJ2-1; 8 bases match TRBD2. V shed 5 bases, J shed 9 bases, and the junction held 12 bases outside the gene matches. There are 15 residues in the CDR3. Germline CDR1 and CDR2: SGHTA and FQGTGA.

The rearrangement joins TRBV18 to TRBJ1-1; 8 bases are a match to TRBD1. V lost 5 bases, J lost 6 bases, and 11 bases stayed unmatched. This CDR3 comprises 15 residues. From germline, CDR1 is KGHSH and CDR2 LQKENI. The CDR3 sequence: CASSSSGGRVSEAFF. In DNA, the CDR3 is TGTGCCAGCTCATCCTCAGGGGGCAGAGTCTCTGAAGCTTTCTTT.

This clone was seen a handful of times. The chain joins TRBV18 to TRBJ1-1; 10 bases match TRBD1. CDR1 and CDR2 (germline): KGHSH, LQKENI. This CDR3 spans 14 amino acids. The junction had 8 bases not matched to a gene; V was cut back by 8 bases and J by 5 bases. The CDR3 DNA is TGTGCCAGCCTCCGGGACAGGGGTGGTACTGAAGCTTTCTTT. Encoded protein: CASLRDRGGTEAFF.

J is TRBJ2-2 and V is TRBV6-5, with D perhaps matching TRBD1 (6 bases). CDR3 size: 15 residues. V was clipped by 6 bases and J by 8 bases, with 19 bases between them. Germline values: CDR1 MNHEY, CDR2 SVGAGI. CDR3 residues: CASSNNRVLGGELFF. As DNA, the CDR3 is TGTGCCAGCAGCAACAACAGGGTCCTGGGGGGGGAGCTGTTTTTT.

The chain is built from TRBV28 and TRBJ1-5; 7 bases fit TRBD1. The CDR3 loop spans 15 amino acids. J gave up 1 base and V 5 bases, and 5 bases lay outside the gene matches. The V gene's germline CDR1 is MDHEN and CDR2 SYDVKM. For the CDR3, the DNA is TGTGCCAGCAGTACAACAGGGGTGAGCAATCAGCCCCAGCATTTT. It codes for CASSTTGVSNQPQHF.

The V and J genes are TRBV7-9 and TRBJ2-7, with D maybe TRBD1 (5 bases). V was clipped by 5 bases and J by 5 bases, with 16 bases between them. This CDR3 comprises 14 residues. Germline values: CDR1 SEHNR, CDR2 FQNEAQ (reference sequence). The CDR3 reads CASSPDRGSNEQYF. CDR3 DNA: TGTGCCAGCAGCCCCGATAGGGGTTCCAACGAGCAGTACTTC.